The 26 T cell receptor beta chains below come from one sample, sequenced in a study of shared clonotypes between healthy human individuals. TCRdb's copy holds only in-frame clones and misses some; the assay was immunoSEQ multiplex PCR. The sample has 2,500,000 or so clones, roughly 93% seen once. What was sequenced was naive CD4+ T cells from PBMCs. The subset was: CD45RA+ positively selected. The source of these receptors is a man aged 18 to 29 in good health. Some clones in this sample may be carry-over from other donors' samples.

This clone is a singleton in its sample. The chain carries TRBV2 and TRBJ1-4; 9 positions agree with TRBD1. Germline V gene data show CDR1 as SNHLY and CDR2 as FYNNEI. V trimming: 6 bases; J trimming: 6 bases; junction bases outside the gene matches: 14. The CDR3 has 17 residues. CDR3 sequence (DNA): TGTGCCAGCAGGAGAAGTACCGCGGGACAGGGACATGAAAAACTGTTTTTT. As protein: CASRRSTAGQGHEKLFF. The full variable domain, rest sourced from reference TRBV2 and TRBJ1-4, is EPEVTQTPSHQVTQMGQEVILRCVPISNHLYFYWYRQILGQKVEFLVSFYNNEISEKSEIFDDQFSVERPDGSNFTLKIRSTKLEDSAMYFCASRRSTAGQGHEKLFFGSGTQLSVL.

J is TRBJ1-2 and V is TRBV25-1, with unresolved D. V was pared by 0 bases and J by 5 bases, with 4 bases between. Germline V gene data show CDR1 as MGHDK and CDR2 as SYGVNS. The CDR3 loop spans 12 amino acids. Here the CDR3 reads CASSEYRYGYTF. CDR3 DNA sequence: TGTGCCAGCAGTGAATATCGGTATGGCTACACCTTC.

The chain carries TRBV7-9 and TRBJ2-7; 7 bases fit TRBD2. In germline, CDR1 is SEHNR, CDR2 FQNEAQ (reference sequence). The junction had 9 bases not matched to a gene; V was cut back by 2 bases and J by 2 bases. CDR3 length equals 16 residues. This chain's CDR3 is CASSLQGGSGTYEQYF. The CDR3 coding sequence is TGTGCCAGCAGCTTACAAGGCGGGAGCGGAACCTACGAGCAGTACTTC.

The V gene is TRBV11-2, the J gene TRBJ2-7, with 8 bases fitting TRBD1. This CDR3 has 13 residues. V was pared by 0 bases and J by 7 bases, with 2 bases of the junction left unmatched. The germline V gene has CDR1 SGHAT and CDR2 FQNNGV. CDR3 loop: CASSLDHRGEQYF. The DNA of the CDR3 is TGTGCCAGCAGCTTAGACCACAGGGGGGAGCAGTACTTC.

This chain joins TRBV5-6 and TRBJ2-7; possibly TRBD1 for D (8 bases). Between the trimmed V and J ends, which lost 2 bases and 2 bases, there was a span of 14 bases. CDR3 length: 15 residues. Germline assignment: CDR1 SGHDT and CDR2 YYEEEE. The CDR3 loop is CASSFRQGRAYEQYF. The CDR3 DNA sequence: TGTGCCAGCAGCTTCCGACAGGGGAGGGCCTACGAGCAGTACTTC.

The genes are TRBV6-1 and TRBJ2-1; a weak D match, TRBD2 (5 bases). Trimming removed 8 bases at V and 8 bases at J, with 22 bases between. CDR1 and CDR2 (germline): MNHNS, SASEGT. The length of the CDR3 is 15 residues. CDR3 DNA sequence: TGTGCCAGCCGCGGACGGGAACTAGTCCGGTATGAGCAGTTCTTC. Protein: CASRGRELVRYEQFF.

V usage is TRBV28 and J usage is TRBJ1-2, with 10 bases aligning to TRBD1. The junction had 3 bases not matched to a gene; V was cut back by 3 bases and J by 2 bases. This CDR3 has 15 residues. Germline assignment: CDR1 MDHEN and CDR2 SYDVKM. CDR3 nucleotides: TGTGCCAGCAGTTTGGGGACAGGGGCCAACTATGGCTACACCTTC. This encodes CASSLGTGANYGYTF.

V gene TRBV5-1 combines with J gene TRBJ1-1; D call uncertain. Trimming cost V 1 base and J 1 base, with 11 bases left between them. The CDR3 is 15 amino acids. Germline values: CDR1 SGHRS, CDR2 YFSETQ. CDR3 region: CASSLLVAGNTEAFF. The CDR3 coding sequence is TGCGCCAGCAGCTTGTTGGTCGCCGGGAACACTGAAGCTTTCTTT.

V is TRBV21-1 and J is TRBJ2-7; TRBD1 is the table's D call and was not checked against the DNA. TRBV21-1 is assigned pseudogene status. The CDR3 covers 13 residues. CDR3 sequence (DNA): TGTGCCAGAAACACCGGGACAGGGCCCGAGCAGTACTTC. It is translated as CARNTGTGPEQYF.

This chain uses TRBV18 with TRBJ2-7, with D perhaps matching TRBD1 (5 bases). V gave up 2 bases and J gave up 2 bases, with 13 bases separating them. CDR1 KGHSH and CDR2 LQKENI come from the germline V gene. CDR3 length: 15 amino acids. This CDR3 is CASSPAATVPYEQYF. The CDR3 bases are TGTGCCAGCTCACCAGCAGCGACAGTACCCTACGAGCAGTACTTC.

The chain has TRBV11-2 and TRBJ2-7; no clear D. V lost 0 bases to trimming and J lost 7 bases, with 16 bases between them. Germline CDR1 and CDR2: SGHAT and FQNNGV. The CDR3 sequence is 15 residues long. The CDR3 DNA reads as TGTGCCAGCAGCTTAGAGGTAGTTCGGGTAGGGGAGCAGTACTTC. This translates into CASSLEVVRVGEQYF.

The CDR3 DNA reads as TGTGCCAGCAGTCCGTTCTTAGGGGCCGCTACTGGAAAACTGTTTTTT. Translation gives CASSPFLGAATGKLFF. The rearrangement joins TRBV28 to TRBJ1-4; D is possibly TRBD1 (5 bases). Germline V gene sequence: CDR1 MDHEN, CDR2 SYDVKM. The CDR3 consists of 16 residues. V lost 5 bases and J 10 bases, leaving 23 bases between the germline ends.

This rearrangement joins TRBV6-5 to TRBJ2-7; D is possibly TRBD1 (8 bases). Germline CDR1 is MNHEY and CDR2 is SVGAGI. The CDR3 length is 14 residues. Trimming took 4 bases from V and 3 from J, leaving 13 bases between them. In nucleotides, the CDR3 is TGTGCCAGCAGTTCCACAGGGGGGGACTACGAGCAGTACTTC. Translating gives CASSSTGGDYEQYF.

Of note for this clone: The same CDR3 is also encoded by other DNA sequences in this sample. This sequence joins TRBV7-3 and TRBJ2-2; TRBD1 matches 8 bases. V shed 4 bases, J shed 2 bases, and the junction held 3 bases outside the gene matches. Germline values: CDR1 SGHTA, CDR2 FQGTGA. The length of the CDR3 is 15 residues. For the CDR3, the DNA is TGTGCCAGCAGCTCAACAGGGGGAAACACCGGGGAGCTGTTTTTT. It codes for CASSSTGGNTGELFF.

The chain joins TRBV5-6 to TRBJ2-3; D is possibly TRBD1 (6 bases). The CDR3 spans 16 residues. The germline CDR1 and CDR2 sequences are SGHDT and YYEEEE. V was pared by 1 base and J by 0 bases, with 12 bases between. CDR3 loop: CASSLMGTSSTDTQYF. The CDR3 nucleotides are TGTGCCAGCAGCTTGATGGGGACATCTAGCACAGATACGCAGTATTTT.

This sequence joins TRBV4-1 and TRBJ2-3, with a tentative D call TRBD2 (5 bases). V lost 1 base and J lost 2, with 16 bases in between. There are 17 residues in the CDR3. Germline V gene sequence: CDR1 MGHRA, CDR2 YSYEKL. CDR3 in DNA: TGCGCCAGCAGCCAAGTGCGGGCCGCTGAAATCACAGATACGCAGTATTTT. Its protein product is CASSQVRAAEITDTQYF.

The CDR3 loop is CASSQATVSYEQYF. The CDR3 DNA follows: TGCGCCAGCAGCCAGGCGACGGTCTCCTACGAGCAGTACTTC. The chain links TRBV4-1 to TRBJ2-5; D call uncertain. The DNA end favors TRBJ2-7, so the J call may be wrong. Germline CDR1 MGHRA, CDR2 YSYEKL. This CDR3 contains 14 residues.

V gene TRBV29-1 combines with J gene TRBJ2-3, with a tentative D call TRBD1 (6 bases). Per germline, CDR1 SQVTM and CDR2 ANQGSEA. The length of the CDR3 is 13 residues. V was shortened by 4 bases and J by 5 bases, with 13 bases between the two germline ends. In DNA, the CDR3 is TGCAGCGTTGGGTTGAGAGGGGGAGATACGCAGTATTTT. This gives the protein CSVGLRGGDTQYF.

CDR3 sequence: CASSAPGTGALPTF. In nucleotides, the CDR3 is TGTGCCAGCAGTGCCCCCGGGACAGGGGCCCTTCCCACCTTC. J is TRBJ1-2 and V is TRBV6-5, with 10 bases fitting TRBD1. The CDR3 contains 14 residues. Unmatched junction bases numbered 13, after V lost 5 bases and J lost 13 bases. Germline V gene sequence: CDR1 MNHEY, CDR2 SVGAGI.

J is TRBJ2-2 and V is TRBV5-4, with 7 bases identical to TRBD2. The CDR3 covers 14 residues. Germline values: CDR1 SGHNT, CDR2 YYREEE (reference sequence). Trimming cost V 4 bases and J 9 bases; bases outside gene matches: 9. CDR3: CASSLRTRSRELFF. Here the CDR3 DNA reads TGTGCCAGCAGCCTCCGGACTAGATCAAGGGAGCTGTTTTTT.

The chain carries TRBV5-1 and TRBJ1-4; D ambiguous. Trimming took off 0 bases at V and 7 bases at J, with 13 bases between the two ends. The CDR3 spans 15 residues. The germline CDR1 and CDR2 sequences are SGHRS and YFSETQ. The CDR3 protein is CASSLAGGWGEKLFF. In DNA form, the CDR3 reads TGCGCCAGCAGCTTGGCCGGTGGGTGGGGTGAAAAACTGTTTTTT.

The chain carries TRBV28 and TRBJ1-5; possibly TRBD1 for D (5 bases). Germline V CDR1 and CDR2: MDHEN, SYDVKM. The ends were cut back, 2 bases at V and 7 bases at J, with 12 bases in the middle. This CDR3 comprises 14 residues. The DNA of the CDR3 is TGTGCCAGCAGTTTAGCGTTGAGGGGCCAGCCCCAGCATTTT. Translating it yields CASSLALRGQPQHF.

J is TRBJ2-3 and V is TRBV27; TRBD2 matches 12 bases. Germline V gene lookup returns CDR1 MNHEY and CDR2 SMNVEV (reference sequence). Trimming removed 2 bases from V and 5 bases from J; junction bases left unmatched: 5. This CDR3 has 16 amino acids. For the CDR3, the DNA is TGTGCCAGCAGTTTAGGTCCGGGACTAGCGGGAGATACGCAGTATTTT. Encoded protein: CASSLGPGLAGDTQYF.

The J gene is TRBJ2-1, the V gene TRBV11-3; 8 bases match TRBD2. The junction had 14 bases not matched to a gene; V was cut back by 5 bases and J by 5 bases. The CDR3 is 17 residues long. Germline loops: CDR1 SGHNT, CDR2 YENEEA. The CDR3 spells CASSPSGFASGNNEQFF. The CDR3 DNA reads as TGTGCCAGCAGCCCTAGCGGGTTTGCTAGCGGAAACAATGAGCAGTTCTTC.

Comments on this clone: This specimen includes other DNA sequences encoding the same CDR3. V gene TRBV18 combines with J gene TRBJ1-3; D may be TRBD1 (5 bases). V lost 1 base and J lost 0, with 7 bases in between. The CDR3 has 15 residues. Germline CDR1 KGHSH, CDR2 LQKENI. CDR3 amino acids: CASSPRGDSGNTIYF. The CDR3 DNA sequence: TGTGCCAGCTCACCACGGGGGGACTCTGGAAACACCATATATTTT.

The chain has TRBV5-1 and TRBJ2-2, with TRBD1 matching 8 bases. This CDR3 region has 16 residues. From germline, CDR1 is SGHRS and CDR2 YFSETQ. Losses at the gene ends were 4 bases for V and 0 bases for J; bases not matched to a gene: 5. CDR3 loop: CASSLGQEANTGELFF. The DNA for the CDR3 is TGCGCCAGCAGCCTGGGACAGGAAGCGAACACCGGGGAGCTGTTTTTT.